The T cell receptor beta chain under discussion was sequenced for a study of OX40 agonist ivuxolimab in advanced cancers. Context from the whole study: Ivuxolimab was an agonistic, fully human IgG2 monoclonal antibody directed against OX40 (CD134), a costimulatory receptor. The paper describes the monotherapy dose-escalation part (N of about 47 patients) of the phase I trial of ivuxolimab. Partial responses occurred in three dose-escalation patients, of whom one had hepatocellular carcinoma and two had cutaneous melanoma. Intravenous ivuxolimab was administered to patients every 2 weeks at six dose levels: 0.01, 0.1, 0.3, 1.5, 3 and 10 mg/kg. Of the roughly 52 dose-escalation patients, hepatocellular carcinoma was present in about 20, melanoma in roughly 15, renal cell carcinoma in 9 and head and neck cancer in 9. Patients were allowed to have had prior anti-PD-1, anti-PD-L1 or anti-CTLA-4 therapy, and around 41% of the dose-escalation patients had previously received checkpoint inhibitors. The purpose of peripheral TCRbeta sequencing was to test whether ivuxolimab changed TCR sequence diversity and led to clonal T-cell expansion. In the dose-escalation cohort, 82.7% of patients were male, and the mean age was roughly 56 years with a range of roughly 23 to 79. Broad study findings and their caveats: At doses from 0.1 to 3.0 mg/kg, clonal expansion was seen in both CD4+ and CD8+ blood T cells between baseline and week 6. After ivuxolimab, more expanded clones were found on average in CD8+ T cells than in CD4+ T cells. Low levels of normalized T-cell clonal expansion were also seen in some patients who did not respond. In the 0.1-3.0 mg/kg groups, partial responders had among the lowest normalized peripheral clonal expansion, particularly in CD8+ T cells. The antigen specificity of the peripheral T cells that underwent clonal expansion was not determined.

For sequencing of the TCRbeta CDR3 region, genomic DNA was extracted from the sorted cells. TCRbeta CDR3 regions were sequenced using the immunoSEQ Assay. TCRdb provides this immuneACCESS table in a form limited to in-frame rearrangements. Some clones are lacking; in checked studies, under half of them reflect an unresolved V gene, and why the rest are absent is not known. Recorded for this sample are approximately 70,000 clones; about 88% of them occurred a single time. The ten largest make up over 0.25% of the sample. V drops 4 bases and J drops 3 bases, leaving 7 bases in between. The CDR3 measures 13 amino acids from cysteine to phenylalanine. Left in the record is the CDR3 DNA by itself, 39 bases read in frame from the first base. Based on the germline V gene, the CDR1 and CDR2 sequences are KGHSH and LQKENI. Note on this clone: There is no known antigen for this receptor. Per-base quality was not reported, and no clone a single base away is much larger than it.

The trial excluded patients who had a history of autoimmune disease or were on systemic immunosuppression. In every dose cohort, peripheral blood was drawn for TCR sequencing at baseline, cycle 4 day 1, and cycle 7 day 1. The samples were drawn from a first-in-human, open-label, multicenter phase I dose-escalation trial of ivuxolimab. Adults with locally advanced or metastatic head and neck squamous cell, hepatocellular, melanoma or renal cell carcinoma were enrolled in the trial. Before TCR sequencing, CD4+ T cells and CD8+ T cells were sorted from peripheral blood as separate populations. The chain employs TRBV18 and TRBJ2-4, with no confidently assigned D gene. Specimen: CD4+ or CD8+ T cells sorted from blood, collected in a trial of the OX40 agonist ivuxolimab. This TCR came from an adult with an advanced solid tumor such as melanoma, head and neck, liver or kidney cancer. CDR3 protein: CASSLEDKNIQYF. The DNA is as follows: TGTGCCAGCTCACTAGAGGACAAAAACATTCAGTACTTC.